This TCR beta chain was profiled in a study of blood T cells in healthy people across ages (dated by TCRdb to between 2015 and 2017). Background for the entire study: In model experiments, roughly one uniquely barcoded TCR beta cDNA molecule per two T cells was captured by template switching. Age-related changes in TCR beta repertoire diversity were measured in the study by deep sequencing normalized with unique cDNA molecular identifiers. The donors were split into four age groups: young (average roughly 15 years), middle-aged (around 40), aged (approximately 60) and long-lived (roughly 88). Using the same blood draw, the study looked at two additional independent replicas of 1 million unique cDNA reads for two donors, one aged 18 to 30 and the other aged 80 or older.

As to this clonotype: Its antigen has not been determined. The input lacks base qualities; no much larger clone sits a single base away.

V is trimmed back by 5 bases and J by 7 bases, and the junction contains 10 bases that no gene match accounts for. From the cysteine through the phenylalanine, the CDR3 covers 14 amino acids. Of all the DNA, just the CDR3 is kept, 42 bases in frame from base 1. CDR1 SQVTM and CDR2 ANQGSEA were looked up in the germline V gene. The investigation overall reported the following: Compared with the aged group, the long-lived group had more naive CD4+ T cells, fewer expanded clones and increased TCR diversity, suggesting age selection. Observed TCR beta diversity per million T cells fell roughly linearly with age, and a significant reduction was already apparent by age around 39. A strong correlation was found between observed TCR beta diversity and the percentage of naive T cells measured by flow cytometry. Since profiling was done on bulk unsorted PBMCs, naive and antigen-experienced compartments could not be conclusively compared. The CMV infection status of donors was not known, potentially confounding age-related changes in expanded clonotypes. Estimates of total diversity based on one million sequenced T cells were considered lower bounds and underestimates.

Systemically healthy Caucasian individuals from Russia, 39 in total and aged roughly 6 to 100 years, were included as donors. Each donor gave approximately 9.4 milliliters of peripheral blood, drawn into EDTA-treated Vacutainer tubes. Ficoll-Paque density-gradient centrifugation was used to isolate PBMCs, with at least 7 million obtained per sample. Total RNA was extracted from PBMCs with Trizol reagent, with at least 5 micrograms obtained per sample. Naive CD45RAhigh/CD27high T cell percentages were measured by flow cytometry on a PBMC aliquot from every donor. Libraries were made using 5' RACE. Reads for this sample came from an Illumina HiSeq 2500. The second PCR ran for roughly 7 to 11 cycles and used a J-beta primer mix along with a sample-barcoded 5' primer. A template-switch 5' adaptor carrying 12 random nucleotides introduced a unique molecular identifier onto each TCR beta cDNA molecule. At least 2.5 million CDR3-containing paired-end reads were obtained from each sample. First-strand cDNA synthesis was performed from all RNA using the Mint cDNA synthesis kit, with priming by a TRBC-specific oligonucleotide. Following uracil-DNA glycosylase treatment, a first 18-cycle PCR with universal primers M1SS and BC2_uni_R was performed on all cDNA. For the original study's pipeline: Normalization of each sample was performed by random selection of 1 million high-quality reads, each carrying a distinct molecular identifier. Instead of being binned into consensus sequences, reads with shared molecular identifiers were discarded. CDR3 identification, clonotype clustering and error correction used MiTCR with a Q25 quality threshold and the strictest error-elimination algorithm. Lower-bound total TCR beta diversity was estimated with a nonparametric unseen species model using Euler transformation. TCRdb reran the public reads through fastp at Q25 and MiXCR, keeping productive beta chains. Under each unique CDR3 protein, matching rows form one entry showing the most common genes and DNA. TCRdb's processing, not the authors', yielded these V and J calls. For this sample the table gives about 800,000 distinct CDR3 sequences, of which 20% to 25% were detected only once. Under 4.5% of the sample goes to the ten largest clones.

The data were also submitted as part of a second study, on T cells of mothers and their children. The second paper states: The donors were nine systemically healthy Caucasian individuals, made up of three mothers and their six children. cDNA synthesis used all of the extracted RNA, with approximately 1.4 ug of RNA in each 15 ul reaction. In the second PCR, the M1S primer introduced both the sample barcodes and 2-4 random nucleotides. More than 8 million TCR beta CDR3 reads were obtained from each mother, and several million reads were obtained from each child. TCR recombination output is similarly shaped by thymic selection in related and unrelated pairs, with a minor effect exerted by inherited differences. Normalized repertoire overlap in related mother-child pairs was always slightly higher than in unrelated mother-child pairs, but the difference was never significant. No persistent microchimeric T cell clones were detected, at a sensitivity of approximately 100 clones per million clonotypes. In the study, deep NGS was used to compare the TCR beta repertoires of mothers and children, and features distinguishing related mother-child pairs from unrelated individuals were sought. The mean age was 40 +/- 4 years for the mothers and around 10 +/- 4 years for the children. After adapters were ligated using NEBNext reagents, the libraries underwent 100+100 nt paired-end sequencing on an Illumina HiSeq 2000. To prevent cross-contamination, the mother and child libraries were prepared a month apart and were sequenced in separate runs. Each donor had between about 450,000 and 2,100,000 distinct TCR beta clonotypes identified. Naive TCR beta clonotypes were estimated from low-frequency clonotypes matched to each donor's FACS-determined naive share, without sorting.

The specimen sequenced was blood. The rearranged chain carries TRBV29-1 and TRBJ1-4; TRBD1 aligns with 7 central bases. The receptor comes from a boy aged 10-17 years in good health. The DNA sequence is as follows: TGCAGCGTTTACCACAGGGGACACAGTGAAAAACTGTTTTTT. It specifies CSVYHRGHSEKLFF.